This TCR beta chain was observed in a study of CD8+ T cells in alopecia areata. From germline, CDR1 is MGHRA and CDR2 YSYEKL. CDR3 length equals 14 residues. Trimming took off 1 base at V and 3 bases at J, with 7 bases between the two ends. RNA was extracted and reverse transcribed into cDNA as the sequencing template. Only in-frame clones appear in the TCRdb table, and some are missing; sequencing was by immunoSEQ multiplex PCR. The sample includes about 150,000 clones, roughly 44% seen only once; the top ten take over 5.5%. The rearrangement links TRBV4-1 to TRBJ2-1; D is ambiguous. The sequenced sample was CD4+ T cells sorted from blood. This clonotype was sampled from a human donor with alopecia areata. CDR3 residues: CASSQGSIYNEQFF. CDR3 sequence (DNA): TGCGCCAGCAGCCAAGGATCCATCTACAATGAGCAGTTCTTC.